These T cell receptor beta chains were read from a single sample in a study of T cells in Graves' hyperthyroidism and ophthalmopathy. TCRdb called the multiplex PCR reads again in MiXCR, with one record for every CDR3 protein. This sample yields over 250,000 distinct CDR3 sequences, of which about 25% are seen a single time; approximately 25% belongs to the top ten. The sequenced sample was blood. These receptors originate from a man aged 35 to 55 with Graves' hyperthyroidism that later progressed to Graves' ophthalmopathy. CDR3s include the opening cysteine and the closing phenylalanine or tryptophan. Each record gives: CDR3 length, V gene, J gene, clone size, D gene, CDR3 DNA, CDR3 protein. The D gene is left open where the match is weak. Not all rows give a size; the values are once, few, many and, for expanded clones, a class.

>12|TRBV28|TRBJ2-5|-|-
TGTGCCAGCAGTCCTTTCCGGGAGACCCAGTACTTC
CASSPFRETQYF
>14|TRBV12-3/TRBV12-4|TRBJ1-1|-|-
TGTGCCAGCAGTTTAGCGCTAATCGGGACTGAAGCTTTCTTT
CASSLALIGTEAFF
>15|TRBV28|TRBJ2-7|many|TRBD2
TGTGCCAGCAGTTCTTTCCTAGCGGACTCCTACGAGCAGTACTTC
CASSSFLADSYEQYF
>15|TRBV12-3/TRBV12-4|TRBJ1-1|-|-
TGTGCCAGCAGTGTCCGAGGCAGAACGAACACTGAAGCTTTCTTT
CASSVRGRTNTEAFF
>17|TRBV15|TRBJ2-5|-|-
TGTGCCACCAGCAGAGATATCCCCCTGTGGGCTGGGGAGACCCAGTACTTC
CATSRDIPLWAGETQYF
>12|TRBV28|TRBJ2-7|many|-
TGCGCCAGCAGCTCGGGGGCCTACGAGCAGTACTTC
CASSSGAYEQYF
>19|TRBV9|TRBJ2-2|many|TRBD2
TGTGCCAGCAGCCCCCTCCCAGGCACTAGCGAAACGAACACCGGGGAGCTGTTTTTT
CASSPLPGTSETNTGELFF
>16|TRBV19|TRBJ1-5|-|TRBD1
TGTGCCAGTAGTAGAACCGGGACAGATAACAATCAGCCCCAGCATTTT
CASSRTGTDNNQPQHF
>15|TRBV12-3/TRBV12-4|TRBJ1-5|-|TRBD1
TGTGCCAGCAGCCCCATGGACAGGGTTTCTCAGCCCCAGCATTTT
CASSPMDRVSQPQHF
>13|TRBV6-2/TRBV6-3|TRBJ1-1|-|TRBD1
TGTGCCAGCAGACAACAGGGGGGCGTAAGTGCTTTCTTT
CASRQQGGVSAFF
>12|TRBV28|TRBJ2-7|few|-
TGTGCCAGCAGAGAACAGGCTAACGAGCAGTACTTC
CASREQANEQYF
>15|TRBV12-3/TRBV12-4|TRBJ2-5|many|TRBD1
TGTGCCAGCACCATTGGGACAGGGATTGGGGAGACCCAGTACTTC
CASTIGTGIGETQYF
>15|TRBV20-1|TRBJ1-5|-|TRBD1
TGCAGTGCTAGATTGGGGCAGGGGGGGAATCAGCCCCAGCATTTT
CSARLGQGGNQPQHF
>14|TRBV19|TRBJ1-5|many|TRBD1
TGTGCCAGTAGTGGGACAGGGGGTTTCCAGCCCCAGCATTTT
CASSGTGGFQPQHF
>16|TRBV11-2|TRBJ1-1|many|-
TGTGCCAGCAGCCTAGTCAGAATTTCGATGAACACTGAAGCTTTCTTT
CASSLVRISMNTEAFF
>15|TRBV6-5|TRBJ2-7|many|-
TGTGCCAGCGTCTCGGATTGGGGGCCAACCTACGAGCAGTACTTC
CASVSDWGPTYEQYF
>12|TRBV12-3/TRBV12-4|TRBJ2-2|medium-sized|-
TGTGCCAGCAGTCCGCCCACCGGGGAGCTGTTTTTT
CASSPPTGELFF
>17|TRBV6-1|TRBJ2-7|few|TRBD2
TGTGCCAGCAGTGAAGCGCTTCATATGGGGGGGGACTACGAGCAGTACTTC
CASSEALHMGGDYEQYF
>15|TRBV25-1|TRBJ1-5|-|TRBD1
TGTGCCAGCAGGGCTCCGGGACAGGGTAATCAGCCCCAGCATTTT
CASRAPGQGNQPQHF
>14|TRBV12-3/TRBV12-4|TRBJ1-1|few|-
TGTGCCAGCAGTTACTCGACACAGAACACTGAAGCTTTCTTT
CASSYSTQNTEAFF
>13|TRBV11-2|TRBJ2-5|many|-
TGTGCCAGCAGTGTAGCGACCCAAGAGACCCAGTACTTC
CASSVATQETQYF
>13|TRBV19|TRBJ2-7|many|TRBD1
TGTGCCAGTGCCGGGACAGGGGAGTACGAGCAGTACTTC
CASAGTGEYEQYF
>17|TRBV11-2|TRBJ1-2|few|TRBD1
TGTGCCAGCAGCCCCCGACAGGGGGCCTCCCTTTACTATGGCTACACCTTC
CASSPRQGASLYYGYTF